This T cell receptor beta chain was recorded in a study of siplizumab effects on memory and regulatory T cells. Measured with immunoSEQ multiplex PCR; TCRdb has only the in-frame clones, and not every one. The data show under 150,000 clones, about 94% seen once. The CDR3 is 14 amino acids. V trimming: 4 bases; J trimming: 8 bases; junction bases outside the gene matches: 11. Germline loops: CDR1 SGHKS, CDR2 YYEKEE (reference sequence). For this clone: The antigen remains undetermined.

Study results and limitations: Naive T cells looked more diverse than memory cells and looked like major alloresponse contributors.

This rearrangement joins TRBV5-5 to TRBJ1-2, with 7 bases identical to TRBD1. This TCR came from a human donor in good health. The specimen sequenced was non-Treg CD4+ T cells sorted from blood. The CDR3 DNA reads TGTGCCAGCAGCCCCGAGGCATACAGGGGCGGCTACACCTTC. Translated: CASSPEAYRGGYTF.